Below are 11 T cell receptor beta chains sequenced from a single sample in a study of cytomegalovirus exposure and HLA in healthy donors. Vbeta (60) and Jbeta (13) primers were used in the PCR. Profiled with immunoSEQ multiplex PCR; TCRdb holds only in-frame clones, not every one. This sample has around 100,000 clones; roughly three fifths occur once, and the top ten carry 3% to 4%. Sequences were obtained from PBMCs. These receptor sequences come from a man aged 30-40 years in good health and CMV-seronegative.

Comment on this clone: One end of the junction fails to match germline, which may point to a read error. The rearrangement joins TRBV7-3 to TRBJ2-1; tentatively, D is TRBD2 (6 bases). In germline, CDR1 is SGHTA, CDR2 FQGTGA. There are 15 residues in the CDR3. CDR3 sequence: CASSLTRGIGDERFF. The CDR3 DNA sequence: TGTGCCAGCAGCTTAACGCGCGGGATTGGCGATGAGCGGTTCTTC. Based on the CDR3 plus reference TRBV7-3 and TRBJ2-1, the full variable domain is GAGVSQTPSNKVTEKGKYVELRCDPISGHTALYWYRQSLGQGPEFLIYFQGTGAADDSGLPNDRFFAVRPEGSVSTLKIQRTERGDSAVYLCASSLTRGIGDERFFGPGTRLTVL.

The CDR3 protein is CASSEYKLAGGLTDTQYF. CDR3 nucleotides: TGTGCCAGCAGTGAATATAAACTAGCGGGGGGTTTGACAGATACGCAGTATTTT. The genes are TRBV25-1 and TRBJ2-3; 12 bases line up with TRBD2. The V segment lost 0 bases and the J segment 3 bases; nucleotides outside the gene matches: 7. The CDR3 is 18 amino acids. Germline CDR1 and CDR2: MGHDK and SYGVNS.

CDR3 in DNA: TGTGCCAGCAGTTACTCGAGGGCGGCTGAAGCTTTCTTT. Residues: CASSYSRAAEAFF. This sequence joins TRBV6-5 and TRBJ1-1; D remains unclear. Germline V CDR1 and CDR2: MNHEY, SVGAGI. V gave up 0 bases and J gave up 6 bases, with 8 bases separating them. The CDR3 has 13 residues.

The genes are TRBV28 and TRBJ2-7, with TRBD1 matching 7 bases. Germline lookup yields CDR1 MDHEN and CDR2 SYDVKM. With V trimmed by 11 bases and J by 0 bases, 19 bases remained unmatched. The CDR3 loop spans 17 amino acids. The CDR3 loop is CAPLGPHDRESSYEQYF. For the CDR3, the DNA is TGTGCCCCCCTCGGGCCTCATGACAGGGAAAGCTCCTACGAGCAGTACTTC.

The chain is built from TRBV15 and TRBJ2-3, with 7 bases lining up with TRBD2. Losses at the gene ends were 4 bases for V and 3 bases for J; bases not matched to a gene: 7. The CDR3 runs to 15 residues. CDR1 LNHNV and CDR2 YYDKDF come from the germline V gene (reference sequence). CDR3 region: CATSTLAGETDTQYF. The CDR3 nucleotides are TGTGCCACCAGCACTTTAGCGGGCGAGACAGATACGCAGTATTTT.

This clone was detected only a few times. The rearrangement joins TRBV5-4 to TRBJ2-5, with 9 bases that match TRBD2. The ends lost 5 bases at V and 3 bases at J; junction bases unmatched: 5. The CDR3 contains 14 residues. Germline CDR1 and CDR2: SGHNT and YYREEE (reference sequence). This chain's CDR3 is CASSPRGGEETQYF. For the CDR3, the DNA is TGTGCCAGCAGTCCCCGCGGGGGGGAAGAGACCCAGTACTTC.

The chain is built from TRBV19 and TRBJ1-2; no reliable D call. Trimming cost V 2 bases and J 4 bases, with 17 bases left between them. The length of the CDR3 is 16 residues. Germline V CDR1 and CDR2: LNHDA, SQIVND (reference sequence). In DNA, the CDR3 is TGTGCCAGTAGTATATCCCCCAGTACTGCGGGCTATGGCTACACCTTC. Its translation is CASSISPSTAGYGYTF. Variable domain in full (rest from reference TRBV19 and TRBJ1-2): DGGITQSPKYLFRKEGQNVTLSCEQNLNHDAMYWYRQDPGQGLRLIYYSQIVNDFQKGDIAEGYSVSREKKESFPLTVTSAQKNPTAFYLCASSISPSTAGYGYTFGSGTRLTVV.

The rearrangement links TRBV10-3 to TRBJ2-5; D uncertain. Deletions cut 6 bases from V and 2 bases from J, with 16 bases between. CDR1 and CDR2 from the germline V gene are ENHRY and SYGVKD. This CDR3 is built from 15 residues. The CDR3 DNA sequence: TGTGCCATCAGGGGTGGCCAGGTTGGTCAAGAGACCCAGTACTTC. As protein: CAIRGGQVGQETQYF.

This clone turned up a few times. This chain connects TRBV9 to TRBJ2-7, with TRBD1 as a possible D gene (6 bases). CDR1 and CDR2 (germline): SGDLS, YYNGEE. V lost 0 bases and J lost 2, with 9 bases in between. This CDR3 contains 14 residues. The CDR3 region has the DNA TGTGCCAGCAGCGTAGGGGACACAACCTACGAGCAGTACTTC. Its translation is CASSVGDTTYEQYF.

V is TRBV7-9 and J is TRBJ1-4; 7 bases are a match to TRBD1. The CDR3 is 15 amino acids. Germline V gene data show CDR1 as SEHNR and CDR2 as FQNEAQ (reference sequence). The ends lost 5 bases at V and 4 bases at J; junction bases unmatched: 7. The CDR3 sequence: CASSPTGRVNEKLFF. The CDR3 DNA reads as TGTGCCAGCAGCCCGACAGGGCGGGTTAATGAAAAACTGTTTTTT. Full variable domain (rest looked up from reference TRBV7-9 and TRBJ1-4): DTGVSQNPRHKITKRGQNVTFRCDPISEHNRLYWYRQTLGQGPEFLTYFQNEAQLEKSRLLSDRFSAERPKGSFSTLEIQRTEQGDSAMYLCASSPTGRVNEKLFFGSGTQLSVL.

This chain uses TRBV5-1 with TRBJ2-7, with 7 bases fitting TRBD2. The V and J ends lost 0 bases and 2 bases, in that order; junction bases with no gene match: 5. The germline gives CDR1 SGHRS, CDR2 YFSETQ. The CDR3 extends over 15 amino acids. This CDR3 reads CASSLETSEPYEQYF. CDR3 DNA sequence: TGCGCCAGCAGCTTGGAAACTAGCGAACCCTACGAGCAGTACTTC.